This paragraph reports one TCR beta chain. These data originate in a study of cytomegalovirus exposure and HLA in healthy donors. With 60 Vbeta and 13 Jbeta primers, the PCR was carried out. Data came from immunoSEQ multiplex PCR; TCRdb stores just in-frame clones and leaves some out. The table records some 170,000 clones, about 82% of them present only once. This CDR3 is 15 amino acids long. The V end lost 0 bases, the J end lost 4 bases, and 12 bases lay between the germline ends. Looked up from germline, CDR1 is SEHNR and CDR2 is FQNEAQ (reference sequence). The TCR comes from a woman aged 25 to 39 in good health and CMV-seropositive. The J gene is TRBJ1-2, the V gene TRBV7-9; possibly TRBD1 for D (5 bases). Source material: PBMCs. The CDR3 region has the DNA TGTGCCAGCAGCTTAGCGGGGGGTGGTGGCTATGGCTACACCTTC. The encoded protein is CASSLAGGGGYGYTF.